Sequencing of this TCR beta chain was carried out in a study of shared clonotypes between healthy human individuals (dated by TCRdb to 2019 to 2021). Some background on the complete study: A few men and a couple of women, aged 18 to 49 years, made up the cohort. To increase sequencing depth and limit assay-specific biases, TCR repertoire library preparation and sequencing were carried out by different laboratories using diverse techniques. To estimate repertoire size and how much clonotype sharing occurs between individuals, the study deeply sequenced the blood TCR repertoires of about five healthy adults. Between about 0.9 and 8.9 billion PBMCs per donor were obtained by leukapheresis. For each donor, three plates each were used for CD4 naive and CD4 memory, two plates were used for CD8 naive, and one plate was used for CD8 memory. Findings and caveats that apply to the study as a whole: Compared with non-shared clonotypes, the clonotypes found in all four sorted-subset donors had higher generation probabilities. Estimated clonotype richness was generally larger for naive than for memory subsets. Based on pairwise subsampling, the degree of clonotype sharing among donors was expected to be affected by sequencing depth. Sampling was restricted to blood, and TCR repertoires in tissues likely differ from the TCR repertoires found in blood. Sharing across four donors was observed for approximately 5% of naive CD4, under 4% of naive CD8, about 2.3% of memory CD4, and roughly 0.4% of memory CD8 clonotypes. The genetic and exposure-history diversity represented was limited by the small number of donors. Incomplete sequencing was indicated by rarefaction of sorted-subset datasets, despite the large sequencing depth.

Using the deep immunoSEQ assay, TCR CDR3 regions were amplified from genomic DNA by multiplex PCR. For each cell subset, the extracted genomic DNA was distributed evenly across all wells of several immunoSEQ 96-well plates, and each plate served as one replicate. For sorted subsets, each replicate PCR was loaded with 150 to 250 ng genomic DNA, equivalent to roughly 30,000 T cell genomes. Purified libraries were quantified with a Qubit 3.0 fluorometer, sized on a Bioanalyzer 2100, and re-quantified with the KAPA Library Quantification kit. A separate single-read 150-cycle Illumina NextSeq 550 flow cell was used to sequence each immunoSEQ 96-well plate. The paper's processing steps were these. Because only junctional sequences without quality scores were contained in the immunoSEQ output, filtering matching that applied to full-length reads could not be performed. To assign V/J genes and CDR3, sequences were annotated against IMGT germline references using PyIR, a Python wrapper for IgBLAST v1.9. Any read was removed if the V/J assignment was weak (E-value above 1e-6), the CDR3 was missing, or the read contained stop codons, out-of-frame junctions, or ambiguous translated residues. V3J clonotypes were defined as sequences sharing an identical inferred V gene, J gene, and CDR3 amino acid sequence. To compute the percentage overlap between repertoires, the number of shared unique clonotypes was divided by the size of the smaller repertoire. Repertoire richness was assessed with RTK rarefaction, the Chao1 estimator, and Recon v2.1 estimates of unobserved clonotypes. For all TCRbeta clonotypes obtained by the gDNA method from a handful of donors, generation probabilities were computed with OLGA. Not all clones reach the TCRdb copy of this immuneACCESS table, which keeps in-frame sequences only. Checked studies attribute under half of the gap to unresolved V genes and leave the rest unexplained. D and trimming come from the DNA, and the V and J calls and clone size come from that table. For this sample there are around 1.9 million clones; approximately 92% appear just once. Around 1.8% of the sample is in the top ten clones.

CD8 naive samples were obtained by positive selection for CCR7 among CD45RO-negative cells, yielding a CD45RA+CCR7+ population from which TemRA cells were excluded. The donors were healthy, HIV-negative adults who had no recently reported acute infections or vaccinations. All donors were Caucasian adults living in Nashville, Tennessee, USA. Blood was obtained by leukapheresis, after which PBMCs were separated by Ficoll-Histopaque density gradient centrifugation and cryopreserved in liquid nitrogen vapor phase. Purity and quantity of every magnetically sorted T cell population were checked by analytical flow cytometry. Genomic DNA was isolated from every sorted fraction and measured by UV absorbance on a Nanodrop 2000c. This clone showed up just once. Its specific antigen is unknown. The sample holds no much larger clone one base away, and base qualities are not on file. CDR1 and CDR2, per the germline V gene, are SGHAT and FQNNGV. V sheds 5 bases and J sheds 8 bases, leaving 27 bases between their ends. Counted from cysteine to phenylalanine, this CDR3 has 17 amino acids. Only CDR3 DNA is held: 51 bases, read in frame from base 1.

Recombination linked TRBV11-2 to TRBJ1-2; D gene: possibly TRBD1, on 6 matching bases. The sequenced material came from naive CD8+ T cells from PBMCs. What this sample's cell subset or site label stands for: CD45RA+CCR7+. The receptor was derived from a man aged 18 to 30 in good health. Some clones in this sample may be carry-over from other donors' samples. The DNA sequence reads TGTGCCAGCAGCAACGCGGTGACAGGCGAATTGCTAAACGGCTACACCTTC. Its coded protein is CASSNAVTGELLNGYTF.